This entry lists 7 T cell receptor beta chains sequenced from one sample in a study of T cell responses to AZD1222 COVID-19 vaccine. The protocol was immunoSEQ multiplex PCR, while the TCRdb copy is restricted to in-frame clones and leaves out a portion. The sample lists 150,000 to 160,000 clones; approximately 90% were seen once. The sample here was peripheral blood, taken on day 0 of AZD1222 vaccination. These receptors all come from an adult in good health.

This clone has a single count. The chain is built from TRBV5-4 and TRBJ2-1, with a tentative D call TRBD2 (5 bases). The germline V and J ends were trimmed by 4 bases and 0 bases, with 11 bases remaining between them. The germline CDR1 and CDR2 sequences are SGHNT and YYREEE (reference sequence). This CDR3 spans 15 amino acids. The CDR3 reads CASSPLETSYNEQFF. CDR3 DNA sequence: TGTGCCAGCAGCCCACTAGAAACCTCCTACAATGAGCAGTTCTTC.

V is TRBV18 and J is TRBJ2-1; D perhaps matches TRBD2 (6 bases). The CDR3 sequence is 18 residues long. Germline CDR1 KGHSH, CDR2 LQKENI. The V gene lost 3 bases and the J gene lost 0 bases, with 18 bases spanning the gap. CDR3 DNA sequence: TGTGCCAGCTCACCGCCCTATCCGGGACTTCCCTCCTACAATGAGCAGTTCTTC. This gives the protein CASSPPYPGLPSYNEQFF.

The chain links TRBV28 to TRBJ1-5; 7 bases line up with TRBD1. Unmatched junction bases numbered 4, after V lost 5 bases and J lost 3 bases. Germline CDR1 reads MDHEN; CDR2 reads SYDVKM. The CDR3 is 14 residues long. Here the CDR3 DNA reads TGTGCCAGCAGTGCGGACAGGTACAATCAGCCCCAGCATTTT. It yields the protein CASSADRYNQPQHF.

V gene TRBV7-3 combines with J gene TRBJ2-7; D perhaps matches TRBD1 (5 bases). Trimming shortened V by 0 bases and J by 6 bases, and 15 bases separated the two germline ends. Germline V gives CDR1 SGHTA, CDR2 FQGTGA. The CDR3 totals 15 residues. This chain's CDR3 is CASSLTVAGISEQYF. In nucleotides, the CDR3 is TGTGCCAGCAGCTTAACTGTAGCAGGGATAAGCGAGCAGTACTTC.

The chain uses TRBV13 and TRBJ2-6, with unresolved D. Germline-derived CDR1 and CDR2 are PRHDT and FYEKMQ (reference sequence). Trimming shortened V by 5 bases and J by 0 bases, and 17 bases separated the two germline ends. This CDR3 is built from 18 residues. CDR3 loop: CASSPGPHFSSGANVLTF. The CDR3 nucleotides are TGTGCCAGCAGCCCCGGGCCGCATTTTAGCTCTGGGGCCAACGTCCTGACTTTC. The full variable domain, rest sourced from reference TRBV13 and TRBJ2-6, is AAGVIQSPRHLIKEKRETATLKCYPIPRHDTVYWYQQGPGQDPQFLISFYEKMQSDKGSIPDRFSAQQFSDYHSELNMSSLELGDSALYFCASSPGPHFSSGANVLTFGAGSRLTVL.

This chain links TRBV7-6 with TRBJ2-7, with D tentatively TRBD1 (6 bases). Trimming took 0 bases from V and 5 from J, leaving 14 bases between them. This CDR3 region has 15 residues. The germline V gene has CDR1 SGHVS and CDR2 FNYEAQ. In nucleotides, the CDR3 is TGTGCCAGCAGCTTAGCACACGACAGGCCGCACGAGCAGTACTTC. It is translated as CASSLAHDRPHEQYF.

V gene TRBV4-1 combines with J gene TRBJ1-4; TRBD1 matches 9 bases. V shed 5 bases and J 5 bases; nucleotides not matched to a gene: 9. CDR1 and CDR2 (germline): MGHRA, YSYEKL. There are 16 residues in the CDR3. This chain's CDR3 is CASSARQGVSNEKLFF. The CDR3 region has the DNA TGCGCCAGCAGCGCCCGACAGGGGGTCTCCAATGAAAAACTGTTTTTT.